The TCR beta chain under discussion was sequenced for a study of T cell repertoires in cytomegalovirus infection (dated by TCRdb to about 2019). For the wider study: Peptide stimulations targeted recently identified HLA-C-restricted CMV epitopes, whose presentation resists viral immunomodulation, together with well-studied HLA-B-restricted epitopes. Because public TCR beta signatures pointed to carriage of CMV infection together with the matching HLA type, the HLA type of each donor mattered for the analysis. What the research found in general, with its limitations: The ex vivo response was dominated by HLA-C-restricted CMV-specific TCR beta clonotypes, which also provided the single most frequent clonotype in two of eight donors. In both this cohort and an independent cohort of 350 to 400 donors, the cumulative frequency of public TCR beta family members distinguished carriers of CMV infection plus the relevant HLA type.

Sequenced on an Illumina HiSeq 1500. In TCRdb, the public reads were trimmed at Q25 with fastp and aligned with MiXCR, with productive beta chains retained. CDR3 protein sequences are deduplicated, and each keeps its most common genes and DNA. The sample profile shows 450,000 to 550,000 distinct CDR3 sequences; about 42% of them were found once. The ten top clones hold around two fifths of the sample. Its CDR3 holds 17 amino acids, cysteine through phenylalanine. Only the CDR3 DNA stays, 51 bases, in frame from base 1. Unmatched junction bases come to 17, with V trimmed by 8 bases and J by 4 bases. The germline V gene (reference sequence) supplies CDR1 MNHNY and CDR2 SVGAGI. A note on this clonotype: The antigen it recognizes is unknown. Base qualities are not at hand, and no much larger clone is one base apart.

The sample's treatment or condition label, decoded: in vitro stimulation with specific CMV peptide epitopes to enrich CMV-specific T cells. The receptor's source is a human donor in good health (CMV status not recorded). Some clones in this sample may be carry-over from other donors' samples. The rearranged segments are TRBV6-6 and TRBJ2-1; 7 central nucleotides agree with TRBD1. Source: cultured PBMCs, taken from culture after CMV antigen stimulation. The DNA sequence follows: TGTGCCAGCGAAGGGACAGCACCATCTCGTCTGTACAATGAGCAGTTCTTC. Its amino acids are CASEGTAPSRLYNEQFF.